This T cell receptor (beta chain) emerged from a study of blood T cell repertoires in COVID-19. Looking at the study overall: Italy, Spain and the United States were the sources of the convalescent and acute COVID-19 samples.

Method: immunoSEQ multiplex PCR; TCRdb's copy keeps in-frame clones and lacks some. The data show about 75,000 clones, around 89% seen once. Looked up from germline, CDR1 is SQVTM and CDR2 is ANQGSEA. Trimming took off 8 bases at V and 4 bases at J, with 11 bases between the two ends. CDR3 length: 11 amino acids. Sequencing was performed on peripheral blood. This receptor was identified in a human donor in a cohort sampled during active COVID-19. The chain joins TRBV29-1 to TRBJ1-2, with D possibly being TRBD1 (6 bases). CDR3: CSIPGVYGYTF. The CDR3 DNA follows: TGCAGCATTCCAGGGGTCTATGGCTACACCTTC. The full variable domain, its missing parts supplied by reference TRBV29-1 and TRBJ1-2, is SAVISQKPSRDICQRGTSLTIQCQVDSQVTMMFWYRQQPGQSLTLIATANQGSEATYESGFVIDKFPISRPNLTFSTLTVSNMSPEDSSIYLCSIPGVYGYTFGSGTRLTVV.